These 5 T cell receptor beta chains originate from one sample sequenced in a study of cytomegalovirus exposure and HLA in healthy donors. A multiplex PCR was run with 60 Vbeta primers and 13 Jbeta primers. Measured with immunoSEQ multiplex PCR; TCRdb has only the in-frame clones, and not every one. The sample has approximately 180,000 clones, 77% seen once. The sample consisted of PBMCs. The receptors come from a young woman in good health and CMV-seropositive.

The rearrangement uses TRBV7-6 and TRBJ2-7, with 12 bases that match TRBD2. Germline V gene sequence: CDR1 SGHVS, CDR2 FNYEAQ. J lost 0 bases, V lost 4 bases, and 1 base had no gene match. The CDR3 length is 15 residues. CDR3 sequence reads: CASSSLAGGSYEQYF. CDR3 DNA sequence: TGTGCCAGCAGCTCACTAGCGGGAGGCTCCTACGAGCAGTACTTC.

The rearrangement links TRBV13 to TRBJ2-2; TRBD1 agrees at 11 bases. V shed 1 base, J shed 4 bases, and the junction held 11 bases outside the gene matches. Per the germline V gene, CDR1 is PRHDT and CDR2 is FYEKMQ (reference sequence). The CDR3 extends over 19 amino acids. The chain's CDR3 is CASSLEGPGTGGSTGELFF. In nucleotides, the CDR3 is TGTGCCAGCAGCTTAGAGGGCCCCGGGACAGGGGGAAGCACCGGGGAGCTGTTTTTT.

The chain carries TRBV4-2 and TRBJ1-1; 8 bases are a match to TRBD1. The CDR3 consists of 17 residues. With V trimmed by 4 bases and J by 1 base, 11 bases remained unmatched. Germline V gives CDR1 LGHNA, CDR2 YNFKEQ. CDR3 coding DNA: TGTGCCAGCAGCCTCAACACCCCCGGGACAGGGAACACTGAAGCTTTCTTT. Translated, it gives CASSLNTPGTGNTEAFF.

The chain combines TRBV2 with TRBJ2-7; 12 bases fit TRBD2. From germline, CDR1 is SNHLY and CDR2 FYNNEI. V lost 5 bases to trimming and J lost 0 bases; unmatched junction nucleotides: 2. The CDR3 extends over 15 amino acids. CDR3 coding DNA: TGTGCCAGCAGTCCGACTAGCGGGAGCTCCTACGAGCAGTACTTC. It specifies CASSPTSGSSYEQYF.

The rearrangement joins TRBV5-1 to TRBJ2-7, with 9 positions matching TRBD1. The germline V gene has CDR1 SGHRS and CDR2 YFSETQ. V trimming: 0 bases; J trimming: 6 bases; junction bases outside the gene matches: 7. The CDR3 consists of 15 residues. In nucleotides, the CDR3 is TGCGCCAGCAGCTTGGAGGGGACAGGGATTAGCGAGCAGTACTTC. Amino acid sequence: CASSLEGTGISEQYF.